This entry lists 3 T cell receptor beta chains sequenced from one sample in a study of shared T cell receptors in the human thymus (dated by TCRdb to about 2021). Libraries were constructed by the immunoSEQ multiplex PCR assay. The source is immuneACCESS, and TCRdb retained only in-frame sequences with V and J called. Part of the clones is not carried over; for the studies checked, unresolved V genes explain less than half of this, and the remainder is unexplained. The sample yields hundreds of thousands of clones; roughly 90% were counted once. Clones ranked in the top ten supply 0.0085% to 0.012% of the sample. These data were likewise used in another study, on human thymus T cells.

Input material: thymocytes. Every receptor here comes from a boy under two years old with a congenital heart defect. Donor details come from another sample of the same person, matched by shared clones.

The chain links TRBV4-1 to TRBJ2-7; D is ambiguous. The CDR3 consists of 13 residues. V dropped 0 bases and J dropped 9 bases, with 12 bases sitting between them. The germline CDR1 and CDR2 sequences are MGHRA and YSYEKL. The CDR3 spells CASSQDRTVGQYF. CDR3 coding DNA: TGCGCCAGCAGCCAAGATCGTACAGTCGGGCAGTACTTC.

J is TRBJ2-1 and V is TRBV4-3; D may be TRBD2 (7 bases). Germline V gene data show CDR1 as LGHNA and CDR2 as YSLEER. V was pared by 1 base and J by 4 bases, with 20 bases between. The CDR3 runs to 18 residues. CDR3 amino acids: CASSQAPATEGGYNEQFF. As DNA, the CDR3 is TGCGCCAGCAGCCAAGCTCCCGCGACTGAGGGGGGGTACAATGAGCAGTTCTTC.

The V and J genes are TRBV23-1 and TRBJ2-1; 14 bases agree with TRBD2. TRBV23-1 is an open reading frame, and its role is uncertain. Trimming cost V 10 bases and J 6 bases; bases outside gene matches: 17. The CDR3 spans 18 residues. The CDR3 is CAIPGTSGRGHRGNEQFF. In nucleotides, the CDR3 is TGCGCCATTCCCGGGACTAGCGGGAGAGGTCACAGGGGCAATGAGCAGTTCTTC.